The 28 T cell receptor beta chains reported below all come from one sample, sequenced in a study of vaccination and CD4 T cells after COVID-19 (dated 2022 in TCRdb). Library prep was done by PCR. The sequencer listed for this sample is Illumina iSeq 100. TCR sequencing of DNA from cultured CD4+ T cells used the Oncomine TCR Beta short-read assay at the Johns Hopkins FTIC core. The public reads were reprocessed in TCRdb via fastp at Q25 and MiXCR, keeping in-frame beta chains. Here each entry gathers all rows of one CDR3 protein and keeps the most common genes and DNA. The sample includes 15,000 to 20,000 distinct CDR3 sequences, with less than 65% observed a single time. Roughly 8.3% of the sample lies in the top ten. The antigens these receptors bind are not known. The treatment or condition label corresponds to: roughly ten-day PBMC culture with coronavirus spike peptide pools or control peptides (ViraFEST assay).

Material: CD4+ T cells from blood, cultured in vitro. These receptors all stem from a human donor who had recovered from COVID-19.

This clonotype has more than one count but fewer than ten. The rearrangement links TRBV10-3 to TRBJ2-2; 9 bases line up with TRBD1. The V segment lost 3 bases and the J segment 4 bases; nucleotides outside the gene matches: 6. The CDR3 length is 16 residues. The V gene's germline CDR1 is ENHRY and CDR2 SYGVKD. CDR3 sequence (DNA): TGTGCCATCAGTGAACCGGGACAGGGTGTCACCGGGGAGCTGTTTTTT. Protein: CAISEPGQGVTGELFF.

The V gene is TRBV20-1, the J gene TRBJ2-3; a weak D match, TRBD2 (5 bases). V was trimmed by 1 base and J by 9 bases, leaving 11 bases between them. Germline V gene lookup returns CDR1 DFQATT and CDR2 SNEGSKA (reference sequence). The CDR3 is made up of 12 amino acids. This chain's CDR3 is CSARVGGGTQYF. The CDR3 DNA follows: TGCAGTGCTAGAGTTGGAGGTGGAACGCAGTATTTT.

The J gene is TRBJ1-2, the V gene TRBV7-3; the match to TRBD1 covers 8 bases. CDR1 and CDR2 from the germline V gene are SGHTA and FQGTGA. The CDR3 loop spans 16 amino acids. Losses at the gene ends were 2 bases for V and 9 bases for J; bases not matched to a gene: 14. CDR3 region: CASSLLIGTGVVSYTF. CDR3 nucleotide sequence: TGTGCCAGCAGCTTACTTATCGGGACAGGCGTTGTCAGCTACACCTTC. The full variable domain, its missing parts supplied by reference TRBV7-3 and TRBJ1-2, is GAGVSQTPSNKVTEKGKYVELRCDPISGHTALYWYRQSLGQGPEFLIYFQGTGAADDSGLPNDRFFAVRPEGSVSTLKIQRTERGDSAVYLCASSLLIGTGVVSYTFGSGTRLTVV.

The chain links TRBV6-1 to TRBJ1-3; D is unclear. V lost 0 bases and J 8 bases, leaving 17 bases between the germline ends. The CDR3 extends over 16 amino acids. Germline values: CDR1 MNHNS, CDR2 SASEGT. The CDR3 sequence is CASSEAMRPRGHTIYF. The CDR3, as DNA: TGTGCCAGCAGTGAAGCAATGCGCCCGAGAGGACACACCATATATTTT.

The chain combines TRBV28 with TRBJ1-2, with D unresolved. The CDR3 sequence is 11 residues long. CDR1 is MDHEN, CDR2 SYDVKM, per germline. The V end was cut by 8 bases, the J end by 2 bases, with 6 bases between. The CDR3: CASARNYGYTF. In nucleotides, the CDR3 is TGTGCCAGCGCCCGCAACTATGGCTACACCTTC.

V usage is TRBV10-3 and J usage is TRBJ1-5, with TRBD1 matching 8 bases. The trim removed 4 bases at V and 6 bases at J, leaving 8 bases unmatched. This CDR3 contains 15 residues. From germline, CDR1 is ENHRY and CDR2 SYGVKD. CDR3 coding DNA: TGTGCCATCAGTGGTGGACAGGGTCTAGCTCAGCCCCAGCATTTT. Its translation is CAISGGQGLAQPQHF.

J is TRBJ2-5 and V is TRBV20-1; 14 positions match TRBD2. This CDR3 region has 14 residues. After removal of 4 bases from V and 4 bases from J, the junction contained 2 bases not matched to a gene. Germline V lookup: CDR1 DFQATT, CDR2 SNEGSKA (reference sequence). The CDR3 nucleotides read TGCAGTGCTATCGGACTAGCGGGAGGAGAGACCCAGTACTTC. It translates to CSAIGLAGGETQYF.

The chain recombines TRBV7-9 with TRBJ1-1; D is ambiguous. V lost 3 bases and J lost 3, with 5 bases in between. Germline V lookup: CDR1 SEHNR, CDR2 FQNEAQ (reference sequence). This CDR3 has 12 residues. The CDR3 nucleotides read TGTGCCAGCAGCTTTGGGGACACTGAAGCTTTCTTT. This gives the protein CASSFGDTEAFF.

The J gene is TRBJ1-2, the V gene TRBV6-5; 7 bases line up with TRBD1. Germline V gene data show CDR1 as MNHEY and CDR2 as SVGAGI. V was pared by 0 bases and J by 14 bases, with 15 bases of the junction left unmatched. The CDR3 is 15 amino acids. Here the CDR3 DNA reads TGTGCCAGCAGTTACTCGAGTGGGGGACAGAGGAAGGTAACCTTC. Residues: CASSYSSGGQRKVTF.

The chain has TRBV20-1 and TRBJ2-3; a weak D match, TRBD2 (6 bases). The CDR3 runs 16 residues. V was cut by 2 bases and J by 1 base, with 16 bases left in between. The germline gives CDR1 DFQATT, CDR2 SNEGSKA (reference sequence). DNA for the CDR3: TGCAGTGCTAGACCTAGGGGAGGATTCCGCACAGATACGCAGTATTTT. It specifies CSARPRGGFRTDTQYF.

The CDR3 bases are TGTGCCAGCAGCCGCCCCTACGAGCAGTACTTC. Residues: CASSRPYEQYF. The chain links TRBV28 to TRBJ2-7; no clear D gene. The CDR3 runs to 11 residues. With 6 bases removed from V and 2 bases from J, the gap between germline ends came to 5 bases. The germline V gene encodes CDR1 MDHEN and CDR2 SYDVKM.

CDR3 bases: TGTGCCAGCAGCCGGACTAGCGACAACAATGAGCAGTTCTTC. Protein: CASSRTSDNNEQFF. The rearrangement joins TRBV7-3 to TRBJ2-1; 9 bases line up with TRBD2. Germline-derived CDR1 and CDR2 are SGHTA and FQGTGA. The CDR3 contains 14 residues. V gave up 5 bases and J gave up 5 bases; unmatched junction bases: 4.

The gene calls are TRBV20-1 and TRBJ2-3, with TRBD2 identical over 9 bases. The CDR3 extends over 14 amino acids. Trimming removed 2 bases from V and 2 bases from J; junction bases left unmatched: 2. Germline assignment: CDR1 DFQATT and CDR2 SNEGSKA (reference sequence). CDR3 coding DNA: TGCAGTGCTAGACTAGCGGGGAACACAGATACGCAGTATTTT. This translates into CSARLAGNTDTQYF.

In this sample, this clonotype turned up a few times. The CDR3 protein is CASSKGCRGNGYTF. CDR3 nucleotide sequence: TGTGCCAGCAGCAAAGGTTGCAGGGGAAATGGCTACACCTTC. The rearrangement links TRBV21-1 to TRBJ1-2; TRBD1 is taken as the D call from the table, unchecked against the DNA. TRBV21-1 is labeled a pseudogene. The CDR3 runs to 14 residues.

In regard to this clonotype: This may be a read error, as it is one base from a much larger clone. The rearrangement joins TRBV30 to TRBJ2-3, with 7 bases fitting TRBD1. From germline, CDR1 is GTSNPN and CDR2 SVGIG (reference sequence). The CDR3 is made up of 14 amino acids. The CDR3 region has the DNA TGTGTCTGGAGTCTTGGGACAGCTCGGGATACGCAGTATTTT. Protein sequence: CVWSLGTARDTQYF.

The CDR3 region is CASSDLGLSSYEQYF. The CDR3 bases are TGCGCCAGCAGTGATTTGGGACTATCCTCCTACGAGCAGTACTTC. The chain joins TRBV10-2 to TRBJ2-7; 7 positions agree with TRBD2. The V segment lost 3 bases and the J segment 0 bases; nucleotides outside the gene matches: 5. CDR1 is WSHSY and CDR2 is SAAADI in the germline V gene. This CDR3 spans 15 amino acids.

This clonotype was counted a few times. V usage is TRBV20-1 and J usage is TRBJ1-5, with 11 bases that match TRBD1. V lost 6 bases to trimming and J lost 4 bases; unmatched junction nucleotides: 8. Per the germline V gene, CDR1 is DFQATT and CDR2 is SNEGSKA (reference sequence). The CDR3 extends over 15 amino acids. CDR3 nucleotides: TGCAGTGCGAGGACAGGGGGCGAAAGAAATCAGCCCCAGCATTTT. This gives the protein CSARTGGERNQPQHF.

This clonotype was seen a handful of times. The chain recombines TRBV27 with TRBJ2-3, with D possibly being TRBD2 (5 bases). V shed 5 bases and J shed 1 base, with 13 bases lying between them. The CDR3 runs 15 residues. CDR1 is MNHEY, CDR2 SMNVEV, per germline (reference sequence). In DNA form, the CDR3 reads TGTGCCAGCAGTGCCATCGCGCGGGGCACAGATACGCAGTATTTT. This codes for CASSAIARGTDTQYF.

The chain uses TRBV20-1 and TRBJ2-7; 9 bases are shared with TRBD2. The CDR3 length is 14 residues. The germline V gene has CDR1 DFQATT and CDR2 SNEGSKA (reference sequence). Losses at the gene ends were 5 bases for V and 7 bases for J; bases not matched to a gene: 12. CDR3 DNA: TGCAGTGCTCTGGCCGTAGCGGGAGTATTGGAGCAGTACTTC. Translating it yields CSALAVAGVLEQYF.

This clonotype was seen a handful of times. V and J are TRBV10-1 and TRBJ2-7, with a tentative D call TRBD2 (6 bases). V dropped 3 bases and J dropped 6 bases, with 15 bases sitting between them. The CDR3 length is 14 residues. Germline V CDR1 and CDR2: WNHNN, SYGVQD (reference sequence). Here the CDR3 reads CASSEDETRTEQYF. CDR3 DNA sequence: TGCGCCAGCAGTGAAGACGAGACTAGAACCGAGCAGTACTTC.

This sequence joins TRBV14 and TRBJ2-6, with unresolved D. Trimming left V 4 bases short and J 1 base short, with 14 bases between. The CDR3 runs to 17 residues. Germline V lookup: CDR1 SGHDN, CDR2 FVKESK. The CDR3 protein is CASSRDPLSSGANVLTF. In DNA form, the CDR3 reads TGTGCCAGCAGCCGAGATCCCTTAAGTTCTGGGGCCAACGTCCTGACTTTC. The full variable domain, rest sourced from reference TRBV14 and TRBJ2-6, is EAGVTQFPSHSVIEKGQTVTLRCDPISGHDNLYWYRRVMGKEIKFLLHFVKESKQDESGMPNNRFLAERTGGTYSTLKVQPAELEDSGVYFCASSRDPLSSGANVLTFGAGSRLTVL.

The rearrangement links TRBV2 to TRBJ1-2, with unresolved D. The CDR3 spans 14 residues. V gave up 5 bases and J gave up 0 bases, with 10 bases separating them. CDR1 SNHLY and CDR2 FYNNEI come from the germline V gene. The CDR3 spells CASSQTGANYGYTF. DNA for the CDR3: TGTGCCAGCAGTCAAACTGGGGCTAACTATGGCTACACCTTC.

The count of this clonotype is one. The rearrangement joins TRBV28 to TRBJ1-2; D ambiguous. Trimming removed 6 bases at V and 7 bases at J, with 21 bases between. CDR3 size: 15 residues. Germline V CDR1 and CDR2: MDHEN, SYDVKM. The CDR3 region has the DNA TGTGCCAGCAGCCTTGATGTTGATAGGAGGGTTGGCTACACCTTC. Translating it yields CASSLDVDRRVGYTF.

A few counts support this clonotype. The genes are TRBV5-1 and TRBJ1-2; a possible D gene is TRBD1 (5 bases). The V gene lost 4 bases and the J gene lost 8 bases, with 18 bases spanning the gap. This CDR3 is 14 amino acids long. The V gene's germline CDR1 is SGHRS and CDR2 YFSETQ. The CDR3: CASSRDSSGGGYTF. The CDR3 coding sequence is TGCGCCAGCAGCCGTGACAGCTCCGGGGGAGGCTACACCTTC.

This clonotype occurred once. V gene TRBV2 combines with J gene TRBJ2-1; the match to TRBD2 covers 9 bases. This CDR3 comprises 17 residues. Germline loops: CDR1 SNHLY, CDR2 FYNNEI. The V gene end was trimmed by 6 bases and the J gene end by 6 bases; junction bases not matched to a gene: 15. The CDR3 protein is CASSPGLGLAGFNEQFF. The CDR3 nucleotides are TGTGCCAGCAGCCCCGGGCTCGGTCTAGCGGGATTCAATGAGCAGTTCTTC.

This chain connects TRBV6-2 or TRBV6-3 to TRBJ1-5, with D possibly TRBD1 on 5 matching bases. Germline V lookup: CDR1 MNHEY, CDR2 SVGEGT. CDR3 size: 14 residues. Trimming shortened V by 6 bases and J by 7 bases, and 16 bases separated the two germline ends. In DNA form, the CDR3 reads TGTGCCAGCAGGGGGGACGGCCAGGGCCAGCCCCAGCATTTT. It translates to CASRGDGQGQPQHF.

The rearrangement links TRBV7-9 to TRBJ2-1, with a possible D match to TRBD2 (6 bases). This CDR3 contains 14 residues. Germline CDR1 is SEHNR and CDR2 is FQNEAQ (reference sequence). V was clipped by 4 bases and J by 2 bases, with 9 bases between them. CDR3 DNA: TGTGCCAGCAGCTCCGGGACTCCCTACAATGAGCAGTTCTTC. This gives the protein CASSSGTPYNEQFF. The variable domain in full, completed from reference TRBV7-9 and TRBJ2-1, reads DTGVSQNPRHKITKRGQNVTFRCDPISEHNRLYWYRQTLGQGPEFLTYFQNEAQLEKSRLLSDRFSAERPKGSFSTLEIQRTEQGDSAMYLCASSSGTPYNEQFFGPGTRLTVL.

This clonotype was recorded a few times. The V and J genes are TRBV11-2 and TRBJ2-5; 11 positions match TRBD1. CDR1 is SGHAT and CDR2 is FQNNGV in the germline V gene. Germline trimming cut 1 base from V and 5 bases from J; bases unmatched to any gene: 9. The CDR3 is 17 amino acids. The CDR3 coding sequence is TGTGCCAGCAGCTTAGGGCACGGGACAGGGGGGATGGAGACCCAGTACTTC. It translates to CASSLGHGTGGMETQYF.